The 17 T cell receptor beta chains listed next were all sequenced from one sample in a study of OX40 agonist ivuxolimab in advanced cancers. The repertoire was sequenced with immunoSEQ multiplex PCR; TCRdb's copy has only in-frame clones and lacks some. The profile shows under 55,000 clones, roughly 93% of them singletons. The sequencing here drew on CD4+ or CD8+ T cells sorted from blood, taken in a trial of the OX40 agonist ivuxolimab. These receptors were collected from an adult with an advanced solid tumor such as melanoma, head and neck, liver or kidney cancer.

CDR3 sequence: CASSSTGVTGELFF. The CDR3 region has the DNA TGCGCCAGCAGTTCGACAGGGGTCACCGGGGAGCTGTTTTTT. The V call is TRBV4-1, the J call TRBJ2-2, with 8 bases matching TRBD1. This CDR3 contains 14 residues. The germline CDR1 and CDR2 sequences are MGHRA and YSYEKL. V shed 6 bases, J shed 4 bases, and the junction held 4 bases outside the gene matches.

The chain employs TRBV28 and TRBJ1-3; 7 bases fit TRBD1. The CDR3 runs 17 residues. Germline-derived CDR1 and CDR2 are MDHEN and SYDVKM. The V and J ends lost 7 bases and 4 bases, in that order; junction bases with no gene match: 16. CDR3 nucleotides: TGTGCCAGCATCTTATCGTCCTGGACAGGAGAAGGAAACACCATATATTTT. Translation gives CASILSSWTGEGNTIYF.

V is TRBV11-3 and J is TRBJ2-1, with 7 nucleotides matching TRBD1. Trimming removed 1 base from V and 4 bases from J; junction bases left unmatched: 10. The CDR3 runs to 17 residues. The germline gives CDR1 SGHNT, CDR2 YENEEA. This CDR3 reads CASSLGLGQDAYNEQFF. In DNA form, the CDR3 reads TGTGCCAGCAGCTTAGGGCTTGGACAGGACGCATACAATGAGCAGTTCTTC.

This clone was recorded only once. The gene calls are TRBV5-8 and TRBJ2-7, with a possible D match to TRBD2 (6 bases). The V end was cut by 2 bases, the J end by 4 bases, with 13 bases between. The CDR3 has 14 residues. Germline V lookup: CDR1 SGHTS, CDR2 YDEGEE. In DNA, the CDR3 is TGTGCCAGCAGCTTCGGGACTTCGATTTACGAGCAGTACTTC. Its translation is CASSFGTSIYEQYF. The entire variable domain, with the rest obtained from reference TRBV5-8 and TRBJ2-7, is as follows: EAGVTQSPTHLIKTRGQQATLRCSPISGHTSVYWYQQALGLGLQFLLWYDEGEERNRGNFPPRFSGRQFPNYSSELNVNALELEDSALYLCASSFGTSIYEQYFGPGTRLTVT.

This chain joins TRBV2 and TRBJ2-7; D is perhaps TRBD1 (5 bases). The CDR3 covers 13 residues. The V and J ends lost 7 bases and 2 bases respectively, with 12 bases between them. CDR1 is SNHLY, CDR2 FYNNEI, per germline. The CDR3 sequence is CASTGLVPYEQYF. The CDR3, as DNA: TGTGCCAGCACAGGGCTTGTACCCTACGAGCAGTACTTC.

This rearrangement joins TRBV27 to TRBJ1-4, with D perhaps TRBD1 (5 bases). The CDR3 sequence is 14 residues long. Germline V CDR1 and CDR2: MNHEY, SMNVEV (reference sequence). V was cut by 7 bases and J by 4 bases, with 13 bases left in between. CDR3 DNA sequence: TGTGCCAGCACCCCTCTTGGGGGTAATGAAAAACTGTTTTTT. Translating it yields CASTPLGGNEKLFF.

This chain joins TRBV29-1 and TRBJ2-3; 12 bases map to TRBD1. Unmatched junction bases numbered 12, after V lost 7 bases and J lost 4 bases. CDR1 is SQVTM, CDR2 ANQGSEA, per germline. The CDR3 sequence is 16 residues long. Here the CDR3 reads CSAPFLGQGASDTQYF. As DNA, the CDR3 is TGCAGCGCCCCGTTCCTGGGACAGGGGGCATCAGATACGCAGTATTTT.

V usage is TRBV18 and J usage is TRBJ2-1; perhaps TRBD2 as D (5 bases). The CDR3 runs to 13 residues. Germline CDR1 reads KGHSH; CDR2 reads LQKENI. V lost 4 bases to trimming and J lost 6 bases, with 10 bases between them. The CDR3 sequence: CASSQILGNEQFF. The CDR3 nucleotides read TGTGCCAGCTCACAAATACTAGGCAATGAGCAGTTCTTC.

This clone has just one count. The J gene is TRBJ2-1, the V gene TRBV13; D is uncertain. CDR1 and CDR2 (germline): PRHDT, FYEKMQ (reference sequence). The length of the CDR3 is 14 residues. The ends were cut back, 5 bases at V and 1 base at J, with 9 bases in the middle. The CDR3 reads CASSPGRSYNEQFF. CDR3 coding DNA: TGTGCCAGCAGCCCCGGACGGTCCTACAATGAGCAGTTCTTC.

This chain uses TRBV4-2 with TRBJ2-7, with 7 bases fitting TRBD1. The V gene's germline CDR1 is LGHNA and CDR2 YNFKEQ. This CDR3 spans 15 amino acids. The V segment lost 6 bases and the J segment 2 bases; nucleotides outside the gene matches: 10. Written as DNA, the CDR3 is TGTGCCAGCAGGCCAGGGGTCAGGGGGACCTACGAGCAGTACTTC. This translates into CASRPGVRGTYEQYF.

The chain recombines TRBV5-8 with TRBJ2-1; either TRBD1 or TRBD2 may fit D (5 bases each). The germline CDR1 and CDR2 sequences are SGHTS and YDEGEE. The CDR3 covers 16 residues. Deletions cut 1 base from V and 3 bases from J, with 14 bases between. The CDR3 DNA is TGTGCCAGCAGCTTGTTCACAGGAGGAGGCTACAATGAGCAGTTCTTC. Protein: CASSLFTGGGYNEQFF.

The chain combines TRBV28 with TRBJ2-1; the D is unclear. V lost 6 bases to trimming and J lost 13 bases, with 13 bases between them. Germline V CDR1 and CDR2: MDHEN, SYDVKM. CDR3 length: 11 residues. The CDR3 reads CASSIKAGQFF. Here the CDR3 DNA reads TGTGCCAGCAGCATTAAGGCAGGTCAGTTCTTC.

This chain joins TRBV10-3 and TRBJ2-7, with D perhaps assigned TRBD1 or TRBD2 (5 bases each). V lost 0 bases, J lost 0 bases, and 12 bases lay in between. Germline CDR1 and CDR2: ENHRY and SYGVKD. The CDR3 loop spans 16 amino acids. For the CDR3, the DNA is TGTGCCATCAGTGAGTCTGGGGGTAGGAGCTCCTACGAGCAGTACTTC. The encoded protein is CAISESGGRSSYEQYF.

The chain is built from TRBV5-1 and TRBJ2-7, with unresolved D. The CDR3 extends over 12 amino acids. In germline, CDR1 is SGHRS, CDR2 YFSETQ. The V end lost 2 bases, the J end lost 3 bases, and 6 bases lay between the germline ends. CDR3 in amino acids: CASSFDNYEQYF. CDR3 DNA sequence: TGCGCCAGCAGCTTTGATAACTACGAGCAGTACTTC.

The V gene is TRBV2, the J gene TRBJ2-5, with TRBD2 as a possible D gene (5 bases). Germline V gene sequence: CDR1 SNHLY, CDR2 FYNNEI. This CDR3 spans 18 amino acids. Trimming pared 7 bases from V and 1 base from J, leaving 25 bases between. CDR3 protein: CASIPQKLALSSQETQYF. The DNA of the CDR3 is TGTGCCAGCATTCCTCAGAAGCTAGCTCTTAGTAGCCAAGAGACCCAGTACTTC.

The chain couples TRBV11-2 to TRBJ2-6; no definite D call. The germline V and J ends were trimmed by 5 bases and 1 base, with 15 bases remaining between them. Germline values: CDR1 SGHAT, CDR2 FQNNGV. The CDR3 covers 17 residues. In DNA, the CDR3 is TGTGCCAGCAGCCCAACGAGTTTTAATTCTGGGGCCAACGTCCTGACTTTC. Its translation is CASSPTSFNSGANVLTF.

For this clone: Other DNA sequences in this specimen translate into the identical CDR3. The CDR3 nucleotides are TGTGCCAGTAGTATGCGCCTCAATGAGCAGTTCTTC. Its protein product is CASSMRLNEQFF. This chain joins TRBV19 and TRBJ2-1; D is uncertain. CDR1 and CDR2 (germline): LNHDA, SQIVND (reference sequence). This CDR3 is built from 12 residues. The V gene lost 3 bases and the J gene lost 6 bases, with 6 bases spanning the gap.